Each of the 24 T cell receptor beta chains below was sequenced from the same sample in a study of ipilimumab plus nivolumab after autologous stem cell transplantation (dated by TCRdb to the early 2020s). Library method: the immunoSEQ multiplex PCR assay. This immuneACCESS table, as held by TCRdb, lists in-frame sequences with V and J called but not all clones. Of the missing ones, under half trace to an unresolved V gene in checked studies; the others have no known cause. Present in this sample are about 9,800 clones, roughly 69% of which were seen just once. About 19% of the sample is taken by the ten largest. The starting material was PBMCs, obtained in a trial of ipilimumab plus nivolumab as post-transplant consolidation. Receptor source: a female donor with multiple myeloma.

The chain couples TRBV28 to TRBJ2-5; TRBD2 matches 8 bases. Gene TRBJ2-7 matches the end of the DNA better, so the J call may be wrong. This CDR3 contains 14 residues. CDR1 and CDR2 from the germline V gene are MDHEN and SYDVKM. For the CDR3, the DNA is TGTGCCAGCAGTTTCATCGGGAGGGCCAGCGAGCAGTACTTC. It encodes CASSFIGRASEQYF.

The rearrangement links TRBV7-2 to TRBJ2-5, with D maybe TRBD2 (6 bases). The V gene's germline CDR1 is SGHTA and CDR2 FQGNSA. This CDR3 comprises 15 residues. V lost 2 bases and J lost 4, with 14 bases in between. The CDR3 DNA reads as TGTGCCAGCAGCTTAAGGCAGGCCGGGGGAGAGACCCAGTACTTC. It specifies CASSLRQAGGETQYF.

CDR3 sequence reads: CASSLVQNYGYTF. In nucleotides, the CDR3 is TGTGCCAGCAGCTTAGTCCAGAACTATGGCTACACCTTC. The rearrangement links TRBV7-2 to TRBJ1-2; D is undetermined. This CDR3 is built from 13 residues. Germline V gene sequence: CDR1 SGHTA, CDR2 FQGNSA. Trimming removed 1 base from V and 2 bases from J, with 5 bases in between.

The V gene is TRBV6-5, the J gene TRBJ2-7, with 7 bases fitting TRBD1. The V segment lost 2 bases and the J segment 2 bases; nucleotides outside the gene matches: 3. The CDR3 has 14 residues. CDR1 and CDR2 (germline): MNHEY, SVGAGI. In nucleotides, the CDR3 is TGTGCCAGCAGTTACGACAGGGTGCCCTACGAGCAGTACTTC. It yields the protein CASSYDRVPYEQYF.

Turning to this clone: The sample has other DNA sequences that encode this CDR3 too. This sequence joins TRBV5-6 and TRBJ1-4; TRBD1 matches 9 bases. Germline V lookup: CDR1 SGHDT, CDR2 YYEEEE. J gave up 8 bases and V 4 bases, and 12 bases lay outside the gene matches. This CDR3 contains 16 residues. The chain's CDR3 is CASSLSNRGQGEKLFF. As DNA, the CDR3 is TGTGCCAGCAGCCTGTCGAACAGGGGGCAAGGAGAAAAACTGTTTTTT. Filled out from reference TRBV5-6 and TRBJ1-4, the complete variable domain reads DAGVTQSPTHLIKTRGQQVTLRCSPKSGHDTVSWYQQALGQGPQFIFQYYEEEERQRGNFPDRFSGHQFPNYSSELNVNALLLGDSALYLCASSLSNRGQGEKLFFGSGTQLSVL.

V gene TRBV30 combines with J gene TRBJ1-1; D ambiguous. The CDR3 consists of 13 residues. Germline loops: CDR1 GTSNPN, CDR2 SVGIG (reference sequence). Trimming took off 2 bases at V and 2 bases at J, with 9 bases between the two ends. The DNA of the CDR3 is TGTGCCTGGAGTTCAGGAGCCAACACTGAAGCTTTCTTT. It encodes CAWSSGANTEAFF.

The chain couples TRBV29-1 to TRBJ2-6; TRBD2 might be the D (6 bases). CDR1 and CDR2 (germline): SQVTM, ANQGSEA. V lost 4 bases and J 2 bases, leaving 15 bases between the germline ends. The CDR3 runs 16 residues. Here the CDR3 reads CSVGRVGYTGANVLTF. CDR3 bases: TGCAGCGTTGGGAGGGTCGGTTACACTGGGGCCAACGTCCTGACTTTC.

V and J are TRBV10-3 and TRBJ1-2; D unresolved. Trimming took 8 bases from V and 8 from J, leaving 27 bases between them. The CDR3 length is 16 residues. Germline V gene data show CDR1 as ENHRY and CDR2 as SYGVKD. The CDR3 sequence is CAIGPLDVTKATGYTF. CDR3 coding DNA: TGTGCCATCGGGCCGTTAGACGTGACCAAGGCCACGGGCTACACCTTC.

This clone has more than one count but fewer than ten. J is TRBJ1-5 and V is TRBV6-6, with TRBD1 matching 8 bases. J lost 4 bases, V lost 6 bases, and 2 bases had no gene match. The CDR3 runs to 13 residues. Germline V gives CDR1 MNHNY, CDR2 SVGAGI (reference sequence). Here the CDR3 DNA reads TGTGCCAGCAGGAACAGGGGGAATCAGCCCCAGCATTTT. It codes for CASRNRGNQPQHF.

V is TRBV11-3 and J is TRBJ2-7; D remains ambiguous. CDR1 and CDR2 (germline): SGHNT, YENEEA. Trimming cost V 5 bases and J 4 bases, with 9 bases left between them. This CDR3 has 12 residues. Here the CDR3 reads CASSRDDYEQYF. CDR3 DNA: TGTGCCAGCAGCCGCGATGATTACGAGCAGTACTTC.

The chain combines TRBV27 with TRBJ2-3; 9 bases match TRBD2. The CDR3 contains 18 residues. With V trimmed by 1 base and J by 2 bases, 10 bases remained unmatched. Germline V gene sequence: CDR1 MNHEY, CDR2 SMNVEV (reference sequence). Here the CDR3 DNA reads TGTGCCAGCAGTTTATTGGTCCCTCTAGCGGGGATCACAGATACGCAGTATTTT. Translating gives CASSLLVPLAGITDTQYF.

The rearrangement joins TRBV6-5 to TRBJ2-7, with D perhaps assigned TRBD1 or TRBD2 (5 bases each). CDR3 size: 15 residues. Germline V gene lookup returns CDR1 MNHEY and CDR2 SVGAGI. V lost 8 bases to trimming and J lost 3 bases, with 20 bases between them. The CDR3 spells CASSSPGTRRYEQYF. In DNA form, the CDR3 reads TGTGCCAGCTCCTCCCCCGGGACGAGGCGCTACGAGCAGTACTTC.

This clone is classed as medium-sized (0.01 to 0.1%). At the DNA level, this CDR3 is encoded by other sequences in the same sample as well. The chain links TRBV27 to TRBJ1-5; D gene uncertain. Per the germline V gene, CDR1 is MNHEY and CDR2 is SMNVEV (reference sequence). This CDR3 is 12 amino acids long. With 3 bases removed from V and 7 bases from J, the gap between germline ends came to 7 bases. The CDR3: CASSFPGQPQHF. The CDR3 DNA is TGTGCCAGCAGTTTCCCGGGACAGCCCCAGCATTTT.

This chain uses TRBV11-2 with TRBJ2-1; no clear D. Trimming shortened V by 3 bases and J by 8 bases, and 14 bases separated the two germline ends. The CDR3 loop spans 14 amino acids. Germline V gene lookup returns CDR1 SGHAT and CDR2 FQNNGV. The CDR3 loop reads CASSFGLSIDEQFF. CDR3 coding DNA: TGTGCCAGCAGCTTCGGGCTTAGCATCGATGAGCAGTTCTTC. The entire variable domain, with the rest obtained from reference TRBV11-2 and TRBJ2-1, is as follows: EAGVAQSPRYKIIEKRQSVAFWCNPISGHATLYWYQQILGQGPKLLIQFQNNGVVDDSQLPKDRFSAERLKGVDSTLKIQPAKLEDSAVYLCASSFGLSIDEQFFGPGTRLTVL.

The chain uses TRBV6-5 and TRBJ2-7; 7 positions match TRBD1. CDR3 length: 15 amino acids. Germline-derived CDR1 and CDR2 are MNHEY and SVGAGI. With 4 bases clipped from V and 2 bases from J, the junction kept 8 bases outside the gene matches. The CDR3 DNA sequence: TGTGCCAGCAGTTTAGGGGGCTTTGGAACCTACGAGCAGTACTTC. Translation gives CASSLGGFGTYEQYF.

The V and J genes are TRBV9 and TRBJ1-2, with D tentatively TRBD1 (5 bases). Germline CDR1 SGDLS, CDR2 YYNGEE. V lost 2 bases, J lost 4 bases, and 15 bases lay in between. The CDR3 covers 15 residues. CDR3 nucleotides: TGTGCCAGCAGCGTTGGGACGGCGAGCGGCTATGGCTACACCTTC. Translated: CASSVGTASGYGYTF.

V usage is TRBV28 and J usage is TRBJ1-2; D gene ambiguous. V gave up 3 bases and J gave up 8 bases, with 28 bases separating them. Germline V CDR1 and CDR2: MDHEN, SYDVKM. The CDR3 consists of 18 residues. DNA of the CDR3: TGTGCCAGCAGTTTCCGAGGGCATGATGGCCCCTCCCGTAGGGGCTACACCTTC. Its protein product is CASSFRGHDGPSRRGYTF.

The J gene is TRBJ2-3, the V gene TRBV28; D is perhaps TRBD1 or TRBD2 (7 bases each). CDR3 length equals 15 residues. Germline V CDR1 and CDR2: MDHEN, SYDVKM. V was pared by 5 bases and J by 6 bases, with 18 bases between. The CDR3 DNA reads TGTGCCAGCAGTCCACCGGGGAGGGGGCTTGATACGCAGTATTTT. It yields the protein CASSPPGRGLDTQYF.

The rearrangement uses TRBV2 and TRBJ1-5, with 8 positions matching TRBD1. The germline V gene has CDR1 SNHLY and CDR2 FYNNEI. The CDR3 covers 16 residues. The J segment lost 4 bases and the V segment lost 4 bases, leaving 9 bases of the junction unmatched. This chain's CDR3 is CASSADRGRGNQPQHF. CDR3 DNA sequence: TGTGCCAGCAGTGCCGACAGGGGTCGCGGGAATCAGCCCCAGCATTTT.

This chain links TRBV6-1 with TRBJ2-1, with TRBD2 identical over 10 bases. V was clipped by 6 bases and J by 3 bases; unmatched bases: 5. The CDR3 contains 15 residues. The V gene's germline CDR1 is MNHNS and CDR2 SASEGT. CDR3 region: CASSPGLAHYNEQFF. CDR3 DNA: TGTGCCAGCAGCCCGGGACTAGCGCACTACAATGAGCAGTTCTTC.

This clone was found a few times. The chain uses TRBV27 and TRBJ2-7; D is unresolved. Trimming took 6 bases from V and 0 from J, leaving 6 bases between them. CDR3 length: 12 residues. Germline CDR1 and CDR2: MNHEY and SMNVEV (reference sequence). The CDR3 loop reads CASSPSSYEQYF. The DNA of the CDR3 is TGTGCCAGCAGCCCTAGCTCCTACGAGCAGTACTTC.

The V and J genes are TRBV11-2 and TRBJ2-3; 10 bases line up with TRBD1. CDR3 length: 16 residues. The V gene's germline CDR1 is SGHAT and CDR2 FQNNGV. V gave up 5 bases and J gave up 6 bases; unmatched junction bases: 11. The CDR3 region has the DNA TGTGCCAGCAGCATTAAGACAGGGGGCGCCCCCGATACGCAGTATTTT. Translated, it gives CASSIKTGGAPDTQYF.

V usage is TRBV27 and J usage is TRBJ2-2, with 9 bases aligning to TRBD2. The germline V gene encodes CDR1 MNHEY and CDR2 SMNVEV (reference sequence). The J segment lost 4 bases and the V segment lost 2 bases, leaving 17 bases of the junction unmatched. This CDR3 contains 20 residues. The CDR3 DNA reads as TGTGCCAGCAGTTTAGTCATTGGGACTAGCCAAGAGCCGGGCACCGGGGAGCTGTTTTTT. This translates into CASSLVIGTSQEPGTGELFF.

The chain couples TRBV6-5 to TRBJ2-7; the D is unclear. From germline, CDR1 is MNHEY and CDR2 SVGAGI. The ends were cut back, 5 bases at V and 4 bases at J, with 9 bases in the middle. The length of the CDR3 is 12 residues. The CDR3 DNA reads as TGTGCCAGCAGTCAAAATCGATACGAGCAGTACTTC. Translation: CASSQNRYEQYF.